The clone carrying this T cell receptor beta chain showed up many times. The target antigen is unknown. The sample is drawn from a study of CD8 T cells in ankylosing spondylitis. Study-level findings and limits: From matched ankylosing spondylitis synovial fluid, disease-linked clones were reportedly recovered at significantly enriched levels. Peripheral blood held disease-linked clones only at relatively low frequency, and these were CD8+. Some motif variants had been reported before (in reactive arthritis synovial fluid and blood).

V was clipped by 2 bases and J by 5 bases, with 10 bases between them. From germline, CDR1 is MNHEY and CDR2 SVGAGI. The CDR3 is 14 residues long. As the method for making TCR beta libraries, quantitative 5'-RACE with molecular barcodes was used. MiXCR, run by TCRdb on the 5' RACE reads, gives a single entry per CDR3 protein. The data hold 85,000 to 100,000 distinct CDR3 sequences, with 8.5% to 9% observed a single time. The genes are TRBV6-5 and TRBJ1-5; D is undetermined. The sample consisted of blood, either unsorted or a sorted T cell fraction (not recorded which). The sequence was collected from a male donor with ankylosing spondylitis or in good health (not recorded which). The CDR3, as DNA: TGTGCCAGCAGTTACGCCGAGACACATCAGCCCCAGCATTTT. It is translated as CASSYAETHQPQHF.